Listed below are T cell receptor beta chains from one sample, sequenced in a study of CD8+ T cells in alopecia areata. Profiling relied on immunoSEQ multiplex PCR, and the TCRdb table lists in-frame clones only, not all of them. The top ten hold 1.6% of the sample, which has 200,000 to 250,000 clones, under 75% seen once. Sample: CD4+ T cells sorted from blood, taken at week 4, from a patient treated with tofacitinib. These receptors were obtained from a human donor with alopecia areata. CDR3s include the opening cysteine and the closing phenylalanine or tryptophan. The order of the fields is J gene, D gene, clone size, V gene, CDR3 DNA, CDR3 protein. The D gene is left open where the match is weak. Part of the rows lack a size; the others show once, few, many or a class for expanded clones.

j_gene: TRBJ1-1
d_gene: -
abundance: few
v_gene: TRBV4-3
CDR3nt: TGCGCCAGCAGCCAAGGGCGGGGCACTGAAGCTTTCTTT
CDR3aa: CASSQGRGTEAFF

j_gene: TRBJ2-7
d_gene: TRBD1
abundance: -
v_gene: TRBV4-2
CDR3nt: TGTGCCAGCAGCCAAGATGACAGGGCTAGCGAGCAGTACTTC
CDR3aa: CASSQDDRASEQYF

j_gene: TRBJ1-1
d_gene: -
abundance: once
v_gene: TRBV29-1
CDR3nt: TGCAGCGTCGCCGGACAGAGAGTAAAAGCTTTCTTT
CDR3aa: CSVAGQRVKAFF

j_gene: TRBJ2-5
d_gene: -
abundance: few
v_gene: TRBV2
CDR3nt: TGTGCCAGCAGTGAAAGGGGGTTATTATCGGAGACCCAGTACTTC
CDR3aa: CASSERGLLSETQYF

j_gene: TRBJ2-7
d_gene: -
abundance: -
v_gene: TRBV7-2
CDR3nt: TGTGCCAGCAGCCTTGACCGGGCCGGCATCGAGCAGTACTTC
CDR3aa: CASSLDRAGIEQYF

j_gene: TRBJ1-1
d_gene: -
abundance: once
v_gene: TRBV9
CDR3nt: TGTGCCAGCAGTGCTGTCATGAACACTGAAGCTTTCTTT
CDR3aa: CASSAVMNTEAFF

j_gene: TRBJ2-7
d_gene: -
abundance: few
v_gene: TRBV10-3
CDR3nt: TGTGCCATCAGTGAGTCTGAGTCCCGGGACGAGCAGTACTTC
CDR3aa: CAISESESRDEQYF

j_gene: TRBJ2-7
d_gene: TRBD1
abundance: -
v_gene: TRBV30
CDR3nt: TGTGCCTGGAGTGCCCCGACAGGGGTTCGCTCCTACGAGCAGTACTTC
CDR3aa: CAWSAPTGVRSYEQYF

j_gene: TRBJ2-2
d_gene: -
abundance: -
v_gene: TRBV5-1
CDR3nt: TGCGCCAGCAGCGTAGGCCACAGAAACACCGGGGAGCTGTTTTTT
CDR3aa: CASSVGHRNTGELFF

j_gene: TRBJ2-3
d_gene: TRBD1
abundance: -
v_gene: TRBV5-6
CDR3nt: TGTGCCAGCAGCTTCCTATTAGGACAGGGGGGAGATACGCAGTATTTT
CDR3aa: CASSFLLGQGGDTQYF

j_gene: TRBJ2-5
d_gene: -
abundance: few
v_gene: TRBV29-1
CDR3nt: TGCAGCGTTGACCGACAAGAGACCCAGTACTTC
CDR3aa: CSVDRQETQYF

j_gene: TRBJ2-5
d_gene: -
abundance: -
v_gene: TRBV2
CDR3nt: TGTGCCAGCAGTGAGCAAGAGACCCAGTACTTC
CDR3aa: CASSEQETQYF

j_gene: TRBJ2-6
d_gene: -
abundance: few
v_gene: TRBV7-2
CDR3nt: TGTGCCAGCAGCTTTCAACAGGGAGGCGGGGCCAACGTCCTGACTTTC
CDR3aa: CASSFQQGGGANVLTF

j_gene: TRBJ2-7
d_gene: -
abundance: -
v_gene: TRBV4-3
CDR3nt: TGCGCCAGCAGCCAAGCGCAGGGGCTCACCTACGAGCAGTACTTC
CDR3aa: CASSQAQGLTYEQYF

j_gene: TRBJ1-1
d_gene: -
abundance: -
v_gene: TRBV5-4
CDR3nt: TGTGCCAGCAGATCACCGGGACCTAACACTGAAGCTTTCTTT
CDR3aa: CASRSPGPNTEAFF

j_gene: TRBJ1-2
d_gene: TRBD1
abundance: -
v_gene: TRBV5-4
CDR3nt: TGTGCCAGCAGCTTGGCCTACAGGGGCCATGGCTACACCTTC
CDR3aa: CASSLAYRGHGYTF

j_gene: TRBJ2-5
d_gene: TRBD2
abundance: once
v_gene: TRBV2
CDR3nt: TGTGCCAGCAGTGAAGGAGCGGGGTGGGAGACCCAGTACTTC
CDR3aa: CASSEGAGWETQYF

j_gene: TRBJ1-6
d_gene: -
abundance: -
v_gene: TRBV7-9
CDR3nt: TGTGCCAGCAGTGAACAGGGTCTCGGTAATTCACCCCTCCACTTT
CDR3aa: CASSEQGLGNSPLHF

j_gene: TRBJ2-3
d_gene: -
abundance: few
v_gene: TRBV29-1
CDR3nt: TGCAGCGTTCCCCCAGGGGGCACAGATACGCAGTATTTT
CDR3aa: CSVPPGGTDTQYF

j_gene: TRBJ2-1
d_gene: TRBD1
abundance: -
v_gene: TRBV30
CDR3nt: TGTGCCTGGAGTCTGGGACAGGGGGCGAGAAATGAGCAGTTCTTC
CDR3aa: CAWSLGQGARNEQFF

j_gene: TRBJ1-5
d_gene: -
abundance: few
v_gene: TRBV4-3
CDR3nt: TGCGCCAGCAGCCAAGATATCAGTCAAGGGTATCAGCCCCAGCATTTT
CDR3aa: CASSQDISQGYQPQHF

j_gene: TRBJ2-3
d_gene: TRBD2
abundance: -
v_gene: TRBV29-1
CDR3nt: TGCAGCGTCGGGACTAGCGGGGGGACAGATACGCAGTATTTT
CDR3aa: CSVGTSGGTDTQYF

j_gene: TRBJ1-1
d_gene: -
abundance: few
v_gene: TRBV30
CDR3nt: TGTGCCTGGAGTGTACAAGGAAACACTGAAGCTTTCTTT
CDR3aa: CAWSVQGNTEAFF

j_gene: TRBJ1-2
d_gene: -
abundance: -
v_gene: TRBV29-1
CDR3nt: TGCAGCGCCGAGGGGGGCTACACCTTC
CDR3aa: CSAEGGYTF

j_gene: TRBJ1-2
d_gene: -
abundance: many
v_gene: TRBV30
CDR3nt: TGTGCCTGGAGGTCCGGCGGTGCCTCCTACACCTTC
CDR3aa: CAWRSGGASYTF

j_gene: TRBJ1-2
d_gene: -
abundance: -
v_gene: TRBV29-1
CDR3nt: TGCAGCGTCAAGACTGATAACTATGGCTACACCTTC
CDR3aa: CSVKTDNYGYTF

j_gene: TRBJ1-6
d_gene: TRBD1
abundance: -
v_gene: TRBV5-4
CDR3nt: TGTGCCAGCAGTTTCGGGACAGGCTATAATTCACCCCTCCACTTT
CDR3aa: CASSFGTGYNSPLHF

j_gene: TRBJ2-1
d_gene: -
abundance: few
v_gene: TRBV7-9
CDR3nt: TGTGCCAGCAGCATCAATTTTGGGCTTACTTACAATGAGCAGTTCTTC
CDR3aa: CASSINFGLTYNEQFF

j_gene: TRBJ1-5
d_gene: -
abundance: -
v_gene: TRBV15
CDR3nt: TGTGCCGCCAGCAGAGCTGCGCCAGGTCCGGGACAGCCCCAGCATTTT
CDR3aa: CAASRAAPGPGQPQHF

j_gene: TRBJ1-2
d_gene: -
abundance: few
v_gene: TRBV9
CDR3nt: TGTGCCAGCAGCGTAGCCGTTGAATCTAACTATGGCTACACCTTC
CDR3aa: CASSVAVESNYGYTF

j_gene: TRBJ1-2
d_gene: TRBD1
abundance: -
v_gene: TRBV29-1
CDR3nt: TGCAGCGTTGAGAGGACAGGCTATGGCTACACCTTC
CDR3aa: CSVERTGYGYTF

j_gene: TRBJ1-6
d_gene: TRBD1
abundance: -
v_gene: TRBV6-5
CDR3nt: TGTGCCAGCATGGGACAGAATAATTCACCCCTCCACTTT
CDR3aa: CASMGQNNSPLHF

j_gene: TRBJ2-3
d_gene: -
abundance: -
v_gene: TRBV5-1
CDR3nt: TGCGCCAGCAGCTTGTGGGGCGACCGCACAGATACGCAGTATTTT
CDR3aa: CASSLWGDRTDTQYF

j_gene: TRBJ2-6
d_gene: -
abundance: -
v_gene: TRBV19
CDR3nt: TGTGCCAGTAGTGAAGTCTCTGGGGCCAACGTCCTGACTTTC
CDR3aa: CASSEVSGANVLTF

j_gene: TRBJ1-6
d_gene: -
abundance: few
v_gene: TRBV4-3
CDR3nt: TGCGCCAGCAGCCAAGAAGGTCCCAATACTTCACCCCTCCACTTT
CDR3aa: CASSQEGPNTSPLHF

j_gene: TRBJ2-1
d_gene: TRBD2
abundance: -
v_gene: TRBV7-3
CDR3nt: TGTGCCAGCAGCCTAGCGGGGGGAGGCAATGAGCAGTTCTTC
CDR3aa: CASSLAGGGNEQFF

j_gene: TRBJ1-2
d_gene: -
abundance: -
v_gene: TRBV30
CDR3nt: TGTGCCTGTGGATTACAGGAACCCAATGGCTACACCTTC
CDR3aa: CACGLQEPNGYTF

j_gene: TRBJ1-2
d_gene: -
abundance: -
v_gene: TRBV29-1
CDR3nt: TGCAGCGTTGGGGCACCTAGCTACACCTTC
CDR3aa: CSVGAPSYTF

j_gene: TRBJ2-5
d_gene: -
abundance: -
v_gene: TRBV4-3
CDR3nt: TGCGCCAGCAGCCAAGTTCTGGGGCCTAACCAAGAGACCCAGTACTTC
CDR3aa: CASSQVLGPNQETQYF

j_gene: TRBJ2-7
d_gene: -
abundance: few
v_gene: TRBV29-1
CDR3nt: TGCAGCGTTGACTGGAGGGGCACGAACGAGCAGTACTTC
CDR3aa: CSVDWRGTNEQYF

j_gene: TRBJ1-2
d_gene: TRBD1
abundance: -
v_gene: TRBV29-1
CDR3nt: TGCAGCGGAGGACAGGGGGCGGGCGACTATGGCTACACCTTC
CDR3aa: CSGGQGAGDYGYTF

j_gene: TRBJ1-2
d_gene: TRBD1
abundance: -
v_gene: TRBV9
CDR3nt: TGTGCCAGCAGCGTAGTAGACAGGGACAGGGGGCCTGGCTACACCTTC
CDR3aa: CASSVVDRDRGPGYTF

j_gene: TRBJ2-5
d_gene: -
abundance: -
v_gene: TRBV20-1
CDR3nt: TGCAGTGCTAGCGCCAAAGAGACCCAGTACTTC
CDR3aa: CSASAKETQYF

j_gene: TRBJ2-7
d_gene: -
abundance: -
v_gene: TRBV7-2
CDR3nt: TGTGCCAGCAGCTTACTAGGGCAGGCAACCTACGAGCAGTACTTC
CDR3aa: CASSLLGQATYEQYF

j_gene: TRBJ2-2
d_gene: -
abundance: -
v_gene: TRBV29-1
CDR3nt: TGCAGCGTCCGCCCTGCCGGGACGCCCGGGGAGCTGTTTTTT
CDR3aa: CSVRPAGTPGELFF

j_gene: TRBJ2-1
d_gene: TRBD2
abundance: -
v_gene: TRBV5-1
CDR3nt: TGCGCCAGCAGCTTTAGCGGGACGAGCTCCTACAATGAGCAGTTCTTC
CDR3aa: CASSFSGTSSYNEQFF